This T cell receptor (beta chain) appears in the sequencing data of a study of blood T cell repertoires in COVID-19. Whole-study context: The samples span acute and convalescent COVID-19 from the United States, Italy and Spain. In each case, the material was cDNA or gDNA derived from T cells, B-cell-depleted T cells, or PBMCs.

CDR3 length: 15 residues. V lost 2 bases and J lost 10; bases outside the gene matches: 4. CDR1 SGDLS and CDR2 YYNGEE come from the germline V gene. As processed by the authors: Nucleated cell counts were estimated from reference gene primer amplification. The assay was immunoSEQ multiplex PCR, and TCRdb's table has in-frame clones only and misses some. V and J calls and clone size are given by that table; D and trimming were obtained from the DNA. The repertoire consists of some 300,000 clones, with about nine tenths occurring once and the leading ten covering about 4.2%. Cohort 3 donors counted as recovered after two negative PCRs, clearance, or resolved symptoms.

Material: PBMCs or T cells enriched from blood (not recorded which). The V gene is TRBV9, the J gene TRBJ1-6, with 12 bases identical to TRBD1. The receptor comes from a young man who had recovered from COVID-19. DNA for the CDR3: TGTGCCAGCAGCGTTGCCGGGACAGGGGGCTCACCCCTCCACTTT. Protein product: CASSVAGTGGSPLHF.